This T cell receptor (beta chain) was sequenced for a study of control samples from healthy donors and cancer patients (TCRdb year 2020). The library was built by means of the immunoSEQ multiplex PCR assay. TCRdb took over this immuneACCESS table, retaining in-frame rearrangements with V and J assigned. Such tables are incomplete; in checked studies, under half of the missing clones stem from an unresolved V gene, and the remainder is unexplained. The sample profile shows some 120,000 clones; just over 90% of them were found once. 7.8% of the sample is taken by the ten largest. Regarding this clone: What this receptor recognizes is not known. No much larger clone is present one base from it, and per-base qualities are unavailable.

V and J lose 3 bases and 5 bases, and a span of 13 bases separates them. The CDR3 covers 14 residues, taking in both the cysteine and the phenylalanine. This entry keeps only the CDR3 DNA: 42 bases, framed from base 1. Via the germline V gene (reference sequence), CDR1 is LNHDA and CDR2 SQIVND. The V gene is TRBV19 and the J gene is TRBJ1-1; possibly the D gene is TRBD1, per 5 matching bases. The material sequenced was blood. This receptor was taken from a woman younger than 30 in good health. The CDR3 protein sequence reads: CASSIGREGTEAFF. The nucleotide sequence reads TGTGCCAGTAGTATTGGCAGGGAAGGGACTGAAGCTTTCTTT.